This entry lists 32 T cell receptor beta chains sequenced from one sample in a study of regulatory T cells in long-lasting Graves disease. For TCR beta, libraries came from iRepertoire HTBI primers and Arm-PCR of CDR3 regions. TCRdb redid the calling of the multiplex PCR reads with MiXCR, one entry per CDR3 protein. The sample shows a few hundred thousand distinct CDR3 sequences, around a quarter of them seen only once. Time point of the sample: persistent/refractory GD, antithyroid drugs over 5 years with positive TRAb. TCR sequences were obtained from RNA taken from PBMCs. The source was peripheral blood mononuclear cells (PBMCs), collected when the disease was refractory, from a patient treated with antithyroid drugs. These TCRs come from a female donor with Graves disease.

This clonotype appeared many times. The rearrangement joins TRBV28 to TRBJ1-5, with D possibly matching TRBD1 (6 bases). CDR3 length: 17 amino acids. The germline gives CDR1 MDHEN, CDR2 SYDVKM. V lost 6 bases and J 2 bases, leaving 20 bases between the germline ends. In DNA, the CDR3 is TGTGCCAGCAGACTATTCCGCCCCAGGACAGGCAATCAGCCCCAGCATTTT. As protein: CASRLFRPRTGNQPQHF.

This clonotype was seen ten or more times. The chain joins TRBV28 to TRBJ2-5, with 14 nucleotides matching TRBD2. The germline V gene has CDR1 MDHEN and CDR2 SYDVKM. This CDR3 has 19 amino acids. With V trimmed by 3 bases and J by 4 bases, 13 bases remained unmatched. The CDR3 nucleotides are TGTGCCAGCAGTTTGTTTGGGACTAGCGGGAGAGGAGTACGAGAGACCCAGTACTTC. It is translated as CASSLFGTSGRGVRETQYF.

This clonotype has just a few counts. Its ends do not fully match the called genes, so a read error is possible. The CDR3, as DNA: TGTGCCAGCACCCAGAGCCCGGGACAGGGGCCATACGAGCAGTGCTTC. It translates to CASTQSPGQGPYEQCF. The V gene is TRBV7-6, the J gene TRBJ2-7; 10 nucleotides align to TRBD1. Germline CDR1 is SGHVS and CDR2 is FNYEAQ. The CDR3 runs to 16 residues.

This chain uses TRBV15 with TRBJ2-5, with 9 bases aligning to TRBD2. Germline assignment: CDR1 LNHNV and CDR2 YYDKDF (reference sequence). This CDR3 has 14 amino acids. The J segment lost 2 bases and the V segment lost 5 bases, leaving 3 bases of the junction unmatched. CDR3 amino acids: CATSSAGGQETQYF. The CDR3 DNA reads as TGTGCCACCAGCTCGGCGGGAGGGCAAGAGACCCAGTACTTC. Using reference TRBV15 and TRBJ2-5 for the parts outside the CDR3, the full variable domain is DAMVIQNPRYQVTQFGKPVTLSCSQTLNHNVMYWYQQKSSQAPKLLFHYYDKDFNNEADTPDNFQSRRPNTSFCFLDIRSPGLGDTAMYLCATSSAGGQETQYFGPGTRLLVL.

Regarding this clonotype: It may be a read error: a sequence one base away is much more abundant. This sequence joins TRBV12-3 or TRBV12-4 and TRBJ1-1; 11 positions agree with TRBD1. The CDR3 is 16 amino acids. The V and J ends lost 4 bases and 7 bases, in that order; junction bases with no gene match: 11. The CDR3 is CASSSALLDRGLEAFF. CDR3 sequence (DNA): TGTGCCAGCAGTTCTGCCCTATTGGACAGGGGGCTTGAAGCTTTCTTT.

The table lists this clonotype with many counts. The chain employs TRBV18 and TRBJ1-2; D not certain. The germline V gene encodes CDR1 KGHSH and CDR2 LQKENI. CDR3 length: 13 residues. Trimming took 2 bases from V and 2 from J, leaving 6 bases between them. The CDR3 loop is CASSPSENYGYTF. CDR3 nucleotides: TGTGCCAGCTCACCATCGGAGAACTATGGCTACACCTTC.

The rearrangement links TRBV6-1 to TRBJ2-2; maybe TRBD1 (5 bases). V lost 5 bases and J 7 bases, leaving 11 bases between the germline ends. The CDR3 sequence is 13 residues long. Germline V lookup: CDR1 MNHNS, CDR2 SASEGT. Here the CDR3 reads CASSPQGFGELFF. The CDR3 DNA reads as TGTGCCAGCAGTCCTCAGGGTTTCGGGGAGCTGTTTTTT.

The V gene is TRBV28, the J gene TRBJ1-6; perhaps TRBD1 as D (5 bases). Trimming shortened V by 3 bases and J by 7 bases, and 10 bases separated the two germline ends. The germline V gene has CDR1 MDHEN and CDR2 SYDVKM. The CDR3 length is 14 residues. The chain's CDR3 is CASSLARQNSPLHF. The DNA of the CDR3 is TGTGCCAGCAGTTTGGCGAGACAGAATTCACCCCTCCACTTT.

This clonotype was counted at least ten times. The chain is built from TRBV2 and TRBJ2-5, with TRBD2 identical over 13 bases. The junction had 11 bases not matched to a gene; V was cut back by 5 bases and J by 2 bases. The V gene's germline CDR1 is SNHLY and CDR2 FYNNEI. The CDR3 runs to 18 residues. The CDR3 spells CASSRLAGGGGGQETQYF. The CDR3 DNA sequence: TGTGCCAGCAGTCGACTAGCGGGAGGCGGGGGGGGGCAAGAGACCCAGTACTTC.

The CDR3 is CASSPPVVGVGTEAFF. CDR3 coding DNA: TGTGCCAGCAGCCCGCCAGTAGTGGGGGTCGGCACTGAAGCTTTCTTT. This chain uses TRBV16 with TRBJ1-1; a weak D match, TRBD1 (5 bases). The CDR3 covers 16 residues. Deletions cut 4 bases from V and 4 bases from J, with 19 bases between. Germline assignment: CDR1 KGHSY and CDR2 FQNENV.

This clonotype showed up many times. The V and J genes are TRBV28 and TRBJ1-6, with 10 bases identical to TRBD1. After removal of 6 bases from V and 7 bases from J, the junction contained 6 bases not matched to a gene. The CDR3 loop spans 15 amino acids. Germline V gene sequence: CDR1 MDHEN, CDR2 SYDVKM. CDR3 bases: TGTGCCAGCAGCTTAGCGACAGGGGGCAATTCACCCCTCCACTTT. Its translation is CASSLATGGNSPLHF.

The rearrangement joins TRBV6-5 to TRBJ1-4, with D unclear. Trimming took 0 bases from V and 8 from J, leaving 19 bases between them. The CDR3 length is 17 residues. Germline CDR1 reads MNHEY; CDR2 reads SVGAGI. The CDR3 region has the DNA TGTGCCAGCAGTTACTCGATGCCCGGGCTGAGGGTCGAAAAACTGTTTTTT. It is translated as CASSYSMPGLRVEKLFF.

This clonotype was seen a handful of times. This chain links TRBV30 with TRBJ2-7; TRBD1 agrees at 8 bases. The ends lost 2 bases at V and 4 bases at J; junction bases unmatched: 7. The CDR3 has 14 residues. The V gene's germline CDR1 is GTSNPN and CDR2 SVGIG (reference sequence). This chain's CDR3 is CAWSSGTGVYEQYF. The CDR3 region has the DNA TGTGCCTGGAGTTCCGGGACAGGTGTATACGAGCAGTACTTC.

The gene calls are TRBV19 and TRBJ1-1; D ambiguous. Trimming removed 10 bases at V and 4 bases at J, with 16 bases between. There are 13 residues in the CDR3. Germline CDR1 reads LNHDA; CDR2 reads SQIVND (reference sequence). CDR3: CATEIAEGTEAFF. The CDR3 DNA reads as TGTGCCACCGAAATTGCTGAAGGCACTGAAGCTTTCTTT.

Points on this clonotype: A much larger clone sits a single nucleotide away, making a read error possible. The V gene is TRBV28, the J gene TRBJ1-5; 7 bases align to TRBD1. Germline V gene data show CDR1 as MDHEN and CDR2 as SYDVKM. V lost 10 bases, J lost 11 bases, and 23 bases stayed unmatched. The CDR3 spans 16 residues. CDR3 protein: CANSTGASSVMKAQHF. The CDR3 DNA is TGTGCCAACTCAACAGGGGCCTCCAGCGTTATGAAGGCCCAGCATTTT.

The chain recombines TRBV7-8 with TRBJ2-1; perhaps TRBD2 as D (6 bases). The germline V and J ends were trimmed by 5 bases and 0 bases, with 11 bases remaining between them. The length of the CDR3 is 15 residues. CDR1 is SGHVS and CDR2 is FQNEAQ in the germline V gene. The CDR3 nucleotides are TGTGCCAGCAGCCGGACTACCAGCTCCTACAATGAGCAGTTCTTC. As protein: CASSRTTSSYNEQFF.

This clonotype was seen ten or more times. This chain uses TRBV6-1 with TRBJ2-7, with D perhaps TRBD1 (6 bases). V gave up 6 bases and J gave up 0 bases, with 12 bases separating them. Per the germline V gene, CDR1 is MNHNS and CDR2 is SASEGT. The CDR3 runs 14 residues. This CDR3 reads CASRRADSSYEQYF. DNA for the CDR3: TGTGCCAGCAGGAGGGCGGACAGCTCCTACGAGCAGTACTTC.

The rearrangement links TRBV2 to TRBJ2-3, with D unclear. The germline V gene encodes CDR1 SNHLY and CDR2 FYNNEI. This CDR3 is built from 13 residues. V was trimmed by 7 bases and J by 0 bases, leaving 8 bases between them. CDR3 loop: CASIRLSTDTQYF. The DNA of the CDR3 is TGTGCCAGCATTAGACTGAGCACAGATACGCAGTATTTT.

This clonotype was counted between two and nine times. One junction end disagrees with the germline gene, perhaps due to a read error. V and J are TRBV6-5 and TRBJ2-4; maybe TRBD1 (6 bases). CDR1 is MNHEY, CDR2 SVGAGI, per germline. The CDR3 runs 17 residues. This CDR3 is CASSYSPGVGAKSIQYF. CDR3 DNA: TGTGCCAGCAGTTATTCGCCAGGGGTGGGAGCCAAAAGCATTCAGTACTTC.

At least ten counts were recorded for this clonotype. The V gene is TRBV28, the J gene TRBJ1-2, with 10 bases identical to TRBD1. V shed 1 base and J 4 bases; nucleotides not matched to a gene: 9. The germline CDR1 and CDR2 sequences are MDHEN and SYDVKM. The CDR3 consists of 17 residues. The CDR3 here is CASSLSAGTGVLYGYTF. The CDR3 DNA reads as TGTGCCAGCAGTTTATCCGCCGGGACAGGGGTACTCTATGGCTACACCTTC.

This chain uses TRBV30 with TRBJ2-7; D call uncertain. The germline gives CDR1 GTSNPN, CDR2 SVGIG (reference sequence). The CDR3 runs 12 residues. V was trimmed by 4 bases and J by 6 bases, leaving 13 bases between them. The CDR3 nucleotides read TGTGCCTGGATTAAGACCCCTGGCGAGCAGTACTTC. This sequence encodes CAWIKTPGEQYF.

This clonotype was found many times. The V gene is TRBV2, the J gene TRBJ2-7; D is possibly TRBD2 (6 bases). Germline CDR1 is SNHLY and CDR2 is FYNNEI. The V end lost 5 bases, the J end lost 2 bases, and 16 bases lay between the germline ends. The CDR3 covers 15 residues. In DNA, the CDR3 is TGTGCCAGCAGTTCCGTCGCAGGGAGGACCTACGAGCAGTACTTC. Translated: CASSSVAGRTYEQYF.

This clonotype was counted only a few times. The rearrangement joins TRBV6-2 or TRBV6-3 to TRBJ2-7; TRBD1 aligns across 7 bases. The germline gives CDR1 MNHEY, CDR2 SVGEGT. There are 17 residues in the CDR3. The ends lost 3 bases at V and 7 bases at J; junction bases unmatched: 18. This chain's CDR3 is CASSYGWSGGKGWEQYF. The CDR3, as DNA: TGTGCCAGCAGTTATGGGTGGTCAGGGGGTAAAGGGTGGGAGCAGTACTTC.

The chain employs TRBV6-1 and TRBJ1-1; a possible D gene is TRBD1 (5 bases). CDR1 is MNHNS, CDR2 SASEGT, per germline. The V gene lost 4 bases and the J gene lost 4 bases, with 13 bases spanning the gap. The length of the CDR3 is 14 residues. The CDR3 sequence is CASSGGGSGTEAFF. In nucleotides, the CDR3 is TGTGCCAGCAGTGGGGGCGGTTCGGGCACTGAAGCTTTCTTT.

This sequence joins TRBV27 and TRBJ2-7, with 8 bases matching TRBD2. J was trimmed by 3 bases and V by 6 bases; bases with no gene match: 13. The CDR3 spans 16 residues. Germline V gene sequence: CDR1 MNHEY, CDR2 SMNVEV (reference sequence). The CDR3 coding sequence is TGTGCCAGCAGCCCTCTGTTAGCGGGAACCCTCTACGAGCAGTACTTC. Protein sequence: CASSPLLAGTLYEQYF.

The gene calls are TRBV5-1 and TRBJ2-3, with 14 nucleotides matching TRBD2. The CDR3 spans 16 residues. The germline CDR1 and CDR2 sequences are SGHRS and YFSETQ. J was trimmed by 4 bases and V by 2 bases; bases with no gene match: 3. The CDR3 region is CASSFGTSGSPDTQYF. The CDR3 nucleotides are TGCGCCAGCAGCTTCGGGACTAGCGGGAGTCCAGATACGCAGTATTTT.

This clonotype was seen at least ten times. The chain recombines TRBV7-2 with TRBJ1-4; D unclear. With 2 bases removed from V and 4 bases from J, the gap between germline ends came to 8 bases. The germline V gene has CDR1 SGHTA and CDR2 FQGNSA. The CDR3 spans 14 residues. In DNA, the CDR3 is TGTGCCAGCAGCTTATGGGGAAATAATGAAAAACTGTTTTTT. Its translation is CASSLWGNNEKLFF.

The CDR3 coding sequence is TGTGCCATCAGCCGGGACGGAAAAGAGACCCAGTACTTC. It encodes CAISRDGKETQYF. V is TRBV10-3 and J is TRBJ2-5, with D perhaps given as TRBD1 or TRBD2 (5 bases each). The CDR3 has 13 residues. CDR1 and CDR2 (germline): ENHRY, SYGVKD. V was cut by 6 bases and J by 3 bases, with 11 bases left in between.

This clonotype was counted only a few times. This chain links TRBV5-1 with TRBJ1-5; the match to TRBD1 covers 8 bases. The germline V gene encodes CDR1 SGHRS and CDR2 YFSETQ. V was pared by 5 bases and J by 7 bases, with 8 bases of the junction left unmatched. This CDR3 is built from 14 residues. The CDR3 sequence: CASSNGQGTQPQHF. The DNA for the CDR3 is TGCGCCAGCAGTAATGGACAGGGAACACAGCCCCAGCATTTT.

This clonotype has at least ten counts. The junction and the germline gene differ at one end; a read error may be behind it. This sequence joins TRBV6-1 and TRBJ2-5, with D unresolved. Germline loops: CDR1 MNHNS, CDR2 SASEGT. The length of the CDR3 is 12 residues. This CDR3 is CPRPLVKETQYF. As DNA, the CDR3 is TGTCCCAGACCCCTAGTCAAAGAGACCCAGTACTTC.

Here the CDR3 reads CAVSDTQETQYF. The CDR3 DNA is TGCGCCGTCTCCGACACACAAGAGACCCAGTACTTC. The chain has TRBV10-2 and TRBJ2-5; D not certain. Per germline, CDR1 WSHSY and CDR2 SAAADI. This CDR3 is built from 12 residues. Trimming took 11 bases from V and 2 from J, leaving 12 bases between them.

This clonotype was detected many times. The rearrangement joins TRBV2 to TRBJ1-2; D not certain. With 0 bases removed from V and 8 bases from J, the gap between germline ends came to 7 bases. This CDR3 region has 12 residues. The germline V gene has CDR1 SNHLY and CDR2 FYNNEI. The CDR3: CASSEASRGYTF. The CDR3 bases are TGTGCCAGCAGTGAAGCGTCTCGGGGCTACACCTTC.